This TCR beta chain emerged from a study of human T cells and chemical hapten exposure. Background on the study: Patches that contained 0.01% DPC were applied to the upper back and read at 6 days. Largely, small differences in pooled library volume made per-sample TCR yields vary. Study-wide findings and caveats: DPC sensitization did not alter TCRs above 1 in 1000 frequency.

This CDR3 contains 12 residues. Between the trimmed V and J ends, which lost 6 bases and 8 bases, there was a span of 13 bases. CDR1 is DFQATT and CDR2 is SNEGSKA in the germline V gene (reference sequence). Comments on this clonotype: Its antigen is unknown.

MiXCR was run by TCRdb on the RACE reads, yielding one entry per CDR3 protein. The sample yields around 350,000 distinct CDR3 sequences, approximately 5% seen once. Time point described: pre-sensitization, week 0. Specified treatment: therapeutic diphenylcyclopropenone sensitization with weekly scalp DPC. The clonotype was recovered from a woman between 18 and 29 years old with alopecia areata. Some clones in this sample may be carry-over from other donors' samples. This chain joins TRBV20-1 and TRBJ2-2; weak D call: TRBD2 (7 bases). This sample comprised whole blood, obtained in connection with sensitization to the hapten diphenylcyclopropenone (DPC). The CDR3 DNA reads TGCAGTGCAGCTGCGGGGGCGGGGGAGCTGTTTTTT. It yields the protein CSAAAGAGELFF.